This T cell receptor beta chain was found in a study of T cell clonality in common variable immunodeficiency. This clone was detected ten times or more. Its specificity is not known. The read stops 3 residues short of the end of the CDR3; the missing end is completed from the germline J gene. Of CVID subjects, about 15 were female and about 28 male, mean age about 37. Each donor provided 5 to 8 ml of heparinized whole blood. Clones were read by immunoSEQ multiplex PCR, and TCRdb kept only the in-frame ones, dropping some. The specimen has some 27,000 clones, none found just once. Findings of the study overall: In common variable immunodeficiency, TCR beta chains reportedly carried fewer deletions and N-nucleotide insertions.

This CDR3 spans 14 amino acids. CDR1 and CDR2 from the germline V gene are DFQATT and SNEGSKA (reference sequence). The trim removed 4 bases at V and 2 bases at J, leaving 5 bases unmatched. The gene calls are TRBV20-1 and TRBJ1-3, with 7 bases identical to TRBD1. The source of this sequence is a human donor with common variable immunodeficiency. The sequencing sample was made of peripheral blood mononuclear cells. The sequenced CDR3 bases are TGCAGTGCTACACCGGGGACAGCTGGAAACACC. Encoded protein: CSATPGTAGNT. In full, the CDR3 reads CSATPGTAGNTIYF.